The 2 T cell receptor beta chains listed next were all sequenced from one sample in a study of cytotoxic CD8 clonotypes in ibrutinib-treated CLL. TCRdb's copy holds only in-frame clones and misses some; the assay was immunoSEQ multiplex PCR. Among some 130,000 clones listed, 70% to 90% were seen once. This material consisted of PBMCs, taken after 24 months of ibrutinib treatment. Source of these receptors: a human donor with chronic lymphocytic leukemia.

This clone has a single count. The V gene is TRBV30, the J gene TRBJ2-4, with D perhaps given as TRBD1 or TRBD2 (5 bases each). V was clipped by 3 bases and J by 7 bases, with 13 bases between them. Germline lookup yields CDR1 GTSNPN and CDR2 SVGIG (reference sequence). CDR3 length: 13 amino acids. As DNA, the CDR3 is TGTGCCTGGAGATTAAAAGGGGAGAACATTCAGTACTTC. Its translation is CAWRLKGENIQYF.

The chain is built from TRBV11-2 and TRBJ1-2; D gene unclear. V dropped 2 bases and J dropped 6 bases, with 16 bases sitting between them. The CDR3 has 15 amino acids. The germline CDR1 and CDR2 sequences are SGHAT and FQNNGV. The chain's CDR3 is CASSLTAGIGDGYTF. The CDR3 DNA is TGTGCCAGCAGCTTAACAGCGGGGATTGGGGATGGCTACACCTTC.